This record covers a single T cell receptor (beta chain). Method: immunoSEQ multiplex PCR; TCRdb's copy keeps in-frame clones and lacks some. There are 150,000 or so clones in the sample; 91% occur only once, and approximately 1.5% lies in the top ten. The data originate from a study of T cell responses to AZD1222 COVID-19 vaccine. The CDR3 has 14 amino acids. Germline loops: CDR1 SGHTA, CDR2 FQGNSA. The V end lost 2 bases, the J end lost 2 bases, and 7 bases lay between the germline ends. J is TRBJ1-3 and V is TRBV7-2; no clear D gene. Sequences were derived from peripheral blood, sampled on day 0 of AZD1222 vaccination. This TCR derives from an adult in good health. CDR3 sequence reads: CASSLYGPGNTIYF. CDR3 nucleotide sequence: TGTGCCAGCAGCTTATATGGACCTGGAAACACCATATATTTT.